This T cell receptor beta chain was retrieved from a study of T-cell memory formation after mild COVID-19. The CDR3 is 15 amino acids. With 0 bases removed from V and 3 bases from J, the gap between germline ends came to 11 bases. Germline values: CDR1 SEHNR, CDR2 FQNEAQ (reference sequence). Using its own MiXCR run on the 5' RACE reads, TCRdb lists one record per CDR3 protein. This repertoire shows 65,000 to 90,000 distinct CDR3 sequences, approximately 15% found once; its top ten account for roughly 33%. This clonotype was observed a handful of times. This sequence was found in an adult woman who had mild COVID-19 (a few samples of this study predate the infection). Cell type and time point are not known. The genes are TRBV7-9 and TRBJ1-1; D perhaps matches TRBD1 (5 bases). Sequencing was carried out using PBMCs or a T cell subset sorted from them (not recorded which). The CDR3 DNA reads TGTGCCAGCAGCTTAGCCCCGACAGCCTACACTGAAGCTTTCTTT. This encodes CASSLAPTAYTEAFF.